This TCR beta chain was retrieved from a study of shared clonotypes between healthy human individuals. Study-wide context: Each donor's CD4 naive and CD4 memory cells filled three plates apiece, CD8 naive two, and CD8 memory one.

Regarding this clone: The antigen is unknown.

Here immunoSEQ multiplex PCR was the method, and the copy in TCRdb shows in-frame clones only, minus some. The data hold about 1.1 million clones, with approximately 78% observed a single time. Overall study findings and caveats: Sampling was confined to blood; repertoires within tissues likely differ. Relative to their counterparts shared across all four donors, non-shared clonotypes exhibited diminished generation probabilities.

The germline gives CDR1 MDHEN, CDR2 SYDVKM. V trimming: 10 bases; J trimming: 11 bases; junction bases outside the gene matches: 17. This CDR3 is built from 13 residues. The chain couples TRBV28 to TRBJ2-7, with 7 bases lining up with TRBD2. This receptor was taken from a man aged 18 to 30 in good health. Some clones in this sample may be carry-over from other donors' samples. The source material was memory CD4+ T cells from PBMCs. Subset described: CD45RA-negative fraction. CDR3: CATWAGERLSKYF. Here the CDR3 DNA reads TGTGCCACCTGGGCGGGAGAGAGATTGAGCAAGTACTTC.